These 11 T cell receptor beta chains came from one sample sequenced in a study of blood T cell repertoires in COVID-19. Generated by immunoSEQ multiplex PCR, the TCRdb table keeps only in-frame clones and is missing some. The sample gives about 240,000 clones, around 85% of which show up once; about 9.5% is in the top ten. The sequencing input was peripheral blood. Every receptor here comes from a woman aged 80 or over with acute or convalescent COVID-19.

This clone was counted a single time. The rearrangement links TRBV15 to TRBJ2-4; 7 nucleotides agree with TRBD2. CDR3 length: 19 residues. Germline lookup yields CDR1 LNHNV and CDR2 YYDKDF (reference sequence). V was pared by 0 bases and J by 3 bases, with 14 bases of the junction left unmatched. This CDR3 reads CATSRDQGLWGGYKNIQYF. The CDR3 DNA reads as TGTGCCACCAGCAGAGATCAAGGCCTCTGGGGGGGGTACAAAAACATTCAGTACTTC.

The J gene is TRBJ1-4, the V gene TRBV3-1 (or the pseudogene TRBV3-2), with D tentatively TRBD1 (6 bases). This CDR3 has 16 residues. Per germline, CDR1 LGHDT and CDR2 YNNKEL (reference sequence). V was cut by 1 base and J by 8 bases, with 17 bases left in between. The CDR3: CASSQVRGGVGEKLFF. DNA for the CDR3: TGTGCCAGCAGCCAAGTCCGAGGGGGGGTTGGGGAAAAACTGTTTTTT.

The chain recombines TRBV24-1 with TRBJ1-1; 11 nucleotides line up with TRBD1. Trimming took 9 bases from V and 5 from J; bases not matched to a gene: 10. CDR3 length equals 15 residues. CDR1 KGHDR and CDR2 SFDVKD come from the germline V gene. The CDR3 region has the DNA TGTGCCACCCCAGGGACAGGGGGGCTAGGAACTGAAGCTTTCTTT. This codes for CATPGTGGLGTEAFF.

The rearrangement joins TRBV5-1 to TRBJ1-1, with D tentatively TRBD1 (5 bases). V lost 4 bases and J 0 bases, leaving 13 bases between the germline ends. This CDR3 has 15 residues. Germline values: CDR1 SGHRS, CDR2 YFSETQ. CDR3 sequence reads: CASSRGVTLNTEAFF. The CDR3 DNA reads TGCGCCAGCAGCCGGGGGGTGACTCTGAACACTGAAGCTTTCTTT.

In this sample, this clone turned up once. This rearrangement joins TRBV5-1 to TRBJ1-1; D remains ambiguous. The germline gives CDR1 SGHRS, CDR2 YFSETQ. CDR3 length: 17 residues. Trimming removed 0 bases from V and 0 bases from J, with 15 bases in between. The CDR3 sequence: CASSLVGGRGMNTEAFF. The CDR3 coding sequence is TGCGCCAGCAGCTTGGTTGGTGGCCGCGGGATGAACACTGAAGCTTTCTTT.

The chain is built from TRBV5-1 and TRBJ2-3; D unresolved. Germline V gene sequence: CDR1 SGHRS, CDR2 YFSETQ. CDR3 length equals 14 residues. The V end lost 4 bases, the J end lost 5 bases, and 14 bases lay between the germline ends. The DNA for the CDR3 is TGCGCCAGCAGCCGATCTAGTGCCCTAGATACGCAGTATTTT. It yields the protein CASSRSSALDTQYF.

V usage is TRBV27 and J usage is TRBJ2-7; TRBD2 matches 12 bases. The germline V gene encodes CDR1 MNHEY and CDR2 SMNVEV (reference sequence). V dropped 5 bases and J dropped 4; count of bases not matched to a gene: 6. The CDR3 covers 15 residues. The CDR3 region is CASSPQTSGGYEQYF. The DNA for the CDR3 is TGTGCCAGCAGTCCCCAGACTAGCGGGGGTTACGAGCAGTACTTC.

V and J are TRBV27 and TRBJ2-1; 9 positions match TRBD1. The CDR3 length is 14 residues. J lost 9 bases, V lost 3 bases, and 6 bases had no gene match. Per the germline V gene, CDR1 is MNHEY and CDR2 is SMNVEV (reference sequence). DNA for the CDR3: TGTGCCAGCAGTTTTCCGGGACAGGGTCGTGAGCAGTTCTTC. Its translation: CASSFPGQGREQFF.

CDR3 sequence reads: CASSNRRANYGYTF. Written as DNA, the CDR3 is TGTGCCAGCAGTAACAGGAGAGCTAACTATGGCTACACCTTC. V is TRBV2 and J is TRBJ1-2, with TRBD1 as a possible D gene (5 bases). CDR3 length equals 14 residues. V lost 5 bases to trimming and J lost 0 bases, with 10 bases between them. In germline, CDR1 is SNHLY, CDR2 FYNNEI.

With regard to this clone: The same CDR3 is also encoded by other DNA sequences in this sample. The chain links TRBV12-3 or TRBV12-4 to TRBJ1-2; unclear D gene. The ends were cut back, 2 bases at V and 3 bases at J, with 7 bases in the middle. The CDR3 sequence is 13 residues long. Here the CDR3 DNA reads TGTGCCAGCAGTTTAATGGCGGACTATGGCTACACCTTC. As protein: CASSLMADYGYTF.

The chain uses TRBV11-2 and TRBJ2-3; D uncertain. CDR1 is SGHAT, CDR2 FQNNGV, per germline. V dropped 1 base and J dropped 1 base, with 12 bases sitting between them. The CDR3 runs 16 residues. CDR3 DNA sequence: TGTGCCAGCAGCTTAGCGGTAGGTCAGGGCACAGATACGCAGTATTTT. Protein: CASSLAVGQGTDTQYF.